These 6 T cell receptor beta chains came from one sample sequenced in a study of breast tumors, draining lymph nodes, adjacent tissues. TCRdb re-analysed the multiplex PCR reads in MiXCR, keeping a single row per CDR3 protein. Of tens of thousands of distinct CDR3 sequences listed, approximately 31% are singletons. Breast cancer patients provided tissue from their axillary draining lymph nodes. The sequenced material came from axillary lymph node tissue. Source of these receptors: a female donor with breast cancer. Some clones in this sample may be carry-over from other donors' samples.

This clonotype was seen ten or more times. This chain uses TRBV7-3 with TRBJ2-7, with D unresolved. CDR1 is SGHTA and CDR2 is FQGTGA in the germline V gene. V lost 1 base and J 5 bases, leaving 9 bases between the germline ends. The CDR3 consists of 13 residues. CDR3 loop: CASSLNPDHEQYF. DNA of the CDR3: TGTGCCAGCAGCTTAAACCCGGACCACGAGCAGTACTTC. The complete variable domain, with remaining parts taken from reference TRBV7-3 and TRBJ2-7, reads GAGVSQTPSNKVTEKGKYVELRCDPISGHTALYWYRQSLGQGPEFLIYFQGTGAADDSGLPNDRFFAVRPEGSVSTLKIQRTERGDSAVYLCASSLNPDHEQYFGPGTRLTVT.

This clonotype was seen ten or more times. The chain has TRBV7-2 and TRBJ2-7; D possibly corresponds to TRBD2 (6 bases). Trimming removed 5 bases from V and 4 bases from J, with 18 bases in between. The CDR3 contains 15 residues. The germline CDR1 and CDR2 sequences are SGHTA and FQGNSA. The CDR3: CASSQSGLMMYEQYF. The DNA for the CDR3 is TGTGCCAGCAGCCAATCGGGACTCATGATGTACGAGCAGTACTTC.

The sample holds many counts of this clonotype. The chain uses TRBV30 and TRBJ2-1, with TRBD2 matching over 7 bases. Germline loops: CDR1 GTSNPN, CDR2 SVGIG (reference sequence). CDR3 length: 13 residues. Trimming at V came to 0 bases and at J to 7 bases, leaving 3 bases not matched to a gene. CDR3 nucleotides: TGTGCCTGGAGTGTACGGGGAGGGAATGAGCAGTTCTTC. Protein product: CAWSVRGGNEQFF.

This clonotype showed up many times. V gene TRBV20-1 combines with J gene TRBJ2-3; D ambiguous. The V and J ends lost 3 bases and 5 bases respectively, with 6 bases between them. This CDR3 contains 11 residues. CDR1 is DFQATT, CDR2 SNEGSKA, per germline (reference sequence). The DNA for the CDR3 is TGCAGTGCTAGGCCACAAGATACGCAGTATTTT. It yields the protein CSARPQDTQYF.

CDR3 nucleotide sequence: TGCAGCTTAGGAGGGGCGACCGGGGAGCTGTTTTTT. Translated: CSLGGATGELFF. The chain employs TRBV29-1 and TRBJ2-2, with D perhaps matching TRBD2 (6 bases). This CDR3 is built from 12 residues. From germline, CDR1 is SQVTM and CDR2 ANQGSEA. V lost 8 bases and J 5 bases, leaving 12 bases between the germline ends.

The J gene is TRBJ2-1, the V gene TRBV6-2 or TRBV6-3; the match to TRBD1 covers 9 bases. The junction had 7 bases not matched to a gene; V was cut back by 5 bases and J by 8 bases. Germline V CDR1 and CDR2: MNHEY, SVGEGT. The CDR3 runs 14 residues. CDR3 loop: CASSPGTGIDEQFF. The CDR3, as DNA: TGTGCCAGCAGTCCCGGGACAGGGATCGATGAGCAGTTCTTC.